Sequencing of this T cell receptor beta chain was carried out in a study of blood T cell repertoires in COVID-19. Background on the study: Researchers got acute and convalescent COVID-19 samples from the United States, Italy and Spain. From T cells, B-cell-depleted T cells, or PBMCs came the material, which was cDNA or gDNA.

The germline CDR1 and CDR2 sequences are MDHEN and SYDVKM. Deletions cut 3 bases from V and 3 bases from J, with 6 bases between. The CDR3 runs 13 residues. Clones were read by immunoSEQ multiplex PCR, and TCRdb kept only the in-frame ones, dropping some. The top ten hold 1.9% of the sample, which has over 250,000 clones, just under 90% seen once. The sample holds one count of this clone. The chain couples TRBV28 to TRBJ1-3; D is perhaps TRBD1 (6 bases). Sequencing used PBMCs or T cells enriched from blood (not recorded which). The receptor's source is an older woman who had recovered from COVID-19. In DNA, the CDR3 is TGTGCCAGCAGTTTCAGGGGTGGAAACACCATATATTTT. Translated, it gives CASSFRGGNTIYF.